This T cell receptor beta chain comes out of a study of control samples from healthy donors and cancer patients. The CDR3 sequence is 15 residues long. Germline CDR1 LNHDA, CDR2 SQIVND (reference sequence). Trimming cost V 8 bases and J 0 bases, with 14 bases left between them. TCRdb's copy holds only in-frame clones and misses some; the assay was immunoSEQ multiplex PCR. Here the sample spans some 97,000 clones, roughly 90% being singletons. The receptor's source is a woman aged 45-65 years in good health. Source material: blood. The rearrangement joins TRBV19 to TRBJ1-5; D not certain. The CDR3 loop is CASQPSGYSNQPQHF. CDR3 DNA sequence: TGTGCCAGTCAACCATCCGGTTATAGCAATCAGCCCCAGCATTTT.